What follows are 27 T cell receptor beta chains derived from one specimen sequenced in a study of cytomegalovirus exposure and HLA in healthy donors. Primers: 60 Vbeta forward and 13 Jbeta reverse. Using immunoSEQ multiplex PCR, the repertoire was profiled, and TCRdb retains in-frame clones only, with some absent. The table lists under 200,000 clones, approximately 84% of them singletons, with 3.8% in the top ten. The sample taken for sequencing was PBMCs. The origin of the receptors is a man aged 50 to 60 in good health and CMV-seronegative.

The rearrangement uses TRBV6-5 and TRBJ1-2; 9 bases are shared with TRBD1. There are 12 residues in the CDR3. Trimming at V came to 10 bases and at J to 8 bases, leaving 8 bases not matched to a gene. Germline CDR1 reads MNHEY; CDR2 reads SVGAGI. The CDR3 loop is CATRQGEGGYTF. CDR3 coding DNA: TGTGCCACACGACAGGGGGAGGGAGGCTACACCTTC.

This clone is a singleton in its sample. The chain couples TRBV10-2 to TRBJ2-1; D remains ambiguous. The CDR3 length is 12 residues. Germline V CDR1 and CDR2: WSHSY, SAAADI. In nucleotides, the CDR3 is TGCTCTTGTGGTAGCTCCTACAATGAGCAGTTCTTC. Translation gives CSCGSSYNEQFF.

This clone was seen just once. The chain is built from TRBV21-1 and TRBJ2-7; TRBD1, the D gene given by the table, was not confirmed from the DNA. TRBV21-1 represents a pseudogene. The CDR3 is 15 residues long. The DNA for the CDR3 is TGTGCCAGCAGCAAAGCGGAGGACAGGGAACGCGAGCAGTACTTC. Amino acids: CASSKAEDREREQYF.

This clone was seen only a few times. This rearrangement joins TRBV7-2 to TRBJ2-7; D might be TRBD1 (5 bases). CDR3 length equals 13 residues. V shed 5 bases and J shed 4 bases, with 12 bases lying between them. Germline V gene sequence: CDR1 SGHTA, CDR2 FQGNSA. CDR3 protein: CASSTPTEYEQYF. Here the CDR3 DNA reads TGTGCCAGCAGCACGCCGACAGAGTACGAGCAGTACTTC.

The table lists this clone with a few counts. V and J are TRBV10-3 and TRBJ1-2; 8 bases are a match to TRBD1. V dropped 2 bases and J dropped 0; count of bases not matched to a gene: 2. There are 15 residues in the CDR3. Looked up from germline, CDR1 is ENHRY and CDR2 is SYGVKD. The CDR3 nucleotides read TGTGCCATCAGTGAGGGACAGGGTACTAACTATGGCTACACCTTC. Translated: CAISEGQGTNYGYTF.

This chain connects TRBV6-4 to TRBJ1-6, with 7 positions matching TRBD1. This CDR3 comprises 13 residues. Germline CDR1 and CDR2: MRHNA and SNTAGT. Trimming cost V 5 bases and J 10 bases; bases outside gene matches: 5. CDR3 residues: CASSSTGRSPLHF. The CDR3 DNA is TGTGCCAGCAGTTCGACAGGGAGATCACCCCTCCACTTT.

The chain carries TRBV25-1 and TRBJ2-3, with D tentatively TRBD1 (6 bases). V was pared by 5 bases and J by 0 bases, with 9 bases between. Germline V lookup: CDR1 MGHDK, CDR2 SYGVNS. This CDR3 spans 14 amino acids. The CDR3: CASSKTGSTDTQYF. The CDR3 nucleotides read TGTGCCAGCAGTAAGACAGGTAGCACAGATACGCAGTATTTT.

The chain employs TRBV15 and TRBJ2-1, with a possible D match to TRBD2 (6 bases). The CDR3 runs to 16 residues. Germline CDR1 and CDR2: LNHNV and YYDKDF (reference sequence). V lost 5 bases, J lost 7 bases, and 21 bases lay in between. CDR3 bases: TGTGCCACCAGCGGGGCGGGGATCTACATCGGAAATGAGCAGTTCTTC. Translation gives CATSGAGIYIGNEQFF.

Only one count was recorded for this clone. V gene TRBV9 combines with J gene TRBJ2-3; 10 nucleotides line up with TRBD2. CDR3 size: 16 residues. Losses at the gene ends were 4 bases for V and 1 base for J; bases not matched to a gene: 6. The germline CDR1 and CDR2 sequences are SGDLS and YYNGEE. CDR3 residues: CASSTPSGGGTDTQYF. In nucleotides, the CDR3 is TGTGCCAGCAGCACACCTAGCGGGGGCGGCACAGATACGCAGTATTTT. Based on the CDR3 plus reference TRBV9 and TRBJ2-3, the full variable domain is DSGVTQTPKHLITATGQRVTLRCSPRSGDLSVYWYQQSLDQGLQFLIQYYNGEERAKGNILERFSAQQFPDLHSELNLSSLELGDSALYFCASSTPSGGGTDTQYFGPGTRLTVL.

This rearrangement joins TRBV7-9 to TRBJ2-3; 7 bases match TRBD1. Germline V gene lookup returns CDR1 SEHNR and CDR2 FQNEAQ (reference sequence). Losses at the gene ends were 5 bases for V and 5 bases for J; bases not matched to a gene: 7. This CDR3 contains 14 residues. The CDR3 loop reads CASSPTGAGDTQYF. In nucleotides, the CDR3 is TGTGCCAGCAGCCCTACAGGGGCGGGAGATACGCAGTATTTT.

The chain couples TRBV6-5 to TRBJ1-2; 9 bases are a match to TRBD1. Looked up from germline, CDR1 is MNHEY and CDR2 is SVGAGI. Trimming removed 2 bases from V and 7 bases from J; junction bases left unmatched: 2. The CDR3 extends over 13 amino acids. This CDR3 reads CASSYGTGCGYTF. The CDR3 coding sequence is TGTGCCAGCAGTTACGGGACAGGGTGTGGCTACACCTTC.

The chain links TRBV6-5 to TRBJ1-6; the match to TRBD1 covers 7 bases. Germline V gene sequence: CDR1 MNHEY, CDR2 SVGAGI. Trimming removed 4 bases from V and 2 bases from J; junction bases left unmatched: 5. The length of the CDR3 is 16 residues. The CDR3 is CASSLTGSAYNSPLHF. Here the CDR3 DNA reads TGTGCCAGCAGTTTGACAGGGTCAGCCTATAATTCACCCCTCCACTTT.

The chain joins TRBV5-1 to TRBJ2-1; 10 bases match TRBD2. CDR1 is SGHRS, CDR2 YFSETQ, per germline. Trimming cost V 0 bases and J 7 bases; bases outside gene matches: 4. This CDR3 is built from 15 residues. CDR3 nucleotide sequence: TGCGCCAGCAGCTTGGATCCTAGCGGGGGTAATGAGCAGTTCTTC. It yields the protein CASSLDPSGGNEQFF.

CDR3 in amino acids: CASSEFDRGTGELFF. The CDR3 coding sequence is TGTGCCAGCAGTGAATTCGACAGGGGTACCGGGGAGCTGTTTTTT. V is TRBV25-1 and J is TRBJ2-2; 8 bases map to TRBD1. This CDR3 region has 15 residues. J gave up 5 bases and V 1 base, and 3 bases lay outside the gene matches. Germline values: CDR1 MGHDK, CDR2 SYGVNS.

The chain is built from TRBV11-1 and TRBJ1-1, with D tentatively TRBD1 (6 bases). The CDR3 is made up of 16 amino acids. V gave up 5 bases and J gave up 0 bases, with 16 bases separating them. The germline gives CDR1 SGHAT, CDR2 FQDESV (reference sequence). The CDR3 spells CASSPGRGSLNTEAFF. The CDR3 nucleotides are TGTGCCAGCAGCCCAGGTAGGGGGTCCCTGAACACTGAAGCTTTCTTT.

The rearrangement joins TRBV6-1 to TRBJ1-2; unclear D gene. CDR1 and CDR2 (germline): MNHNS, SASEGT. The CDR3 has 12 residues. The V and J ends lost 5 bases and 5 bases respectively, with 9 bases between them. The CDR3 nucleotides are TGTGCCAGCAGTCCCTCGGGATATGGCTACACCTTC. As protein: CASSPSGYGYTF.

V usage is TRBV9 and J usage is TRBJ2-2, with a weak D call TRBD2 (6 bases). CDR1 SGDLS and CDR2 YYNGEE come from the germline V gene. The CDR3 length is 14 residues. Trimming removed 3 bases at V and 5 bases at J, with 11 bases between. The CDR3 is CASSAGTGTGELFF. CDR3 coding DNA: TGTGCCAGCAGCGCCGGGACTGGGACCGGGGAGCTGTTTTTT. The complete variable domain, with remaining parts taken from reference TRBV9 and TRBJ2-2, reads DSGVTQTPKHLITATGQRVTLRCSPRSGDLSVYWYQQSLDQGLQFLIQYYNGEERAKGNILERFSAQQFPDLHSELNLSSLELGDSALYFCASSAGTGTGELFFGEGSRLTVL.

The rearrangement links TRBV7-6 to TRBJ2-1; TRBD2 matches at 7 bases. The CDR3 has 17 amino acids. V lost 5 bases, J lost 0 bases, and 10 bases stayed unmatched. Germline values: CDR1 SGHVS, CDR2 FNYEAQ. Written as DNA, the CDR3 is TGTGCCAGCAGCCGCCGAGCCGGGGGGAACTCCTACAATGAGCAGTTCTTC. Its translation: CASSRRAGGNSYNEQFF. The full variable domain, with the rest looked up from reference TRBV7-6 and TRBJ2-1, is GAGVSQSPRYKVTKRGQDVALRCDPISGHVSLYWYRQALGQGPEFLTYFNYEAQQDKSGLPNDRFSAERPEGSISTLTIQRTEQRDSAMYRCASSRRAGGNSYNEQFFGPGTRLTVL.

CDR3 sequence reads: CASSPMETQYF. In nucleotides, the CDR3 is TGTGCCAGCAGCCCCATGGAGACCCAGTACTTC. J is TRBJ2-5 and V is TRBV7-6; D is undetermined. The germline V gene encodes CDR1 SGHVS and CDR2 FNYEAQ. The CDR3 has 11 amino acids. Trimming cost V 5 bases and J 5 bases, with 6 bases left between them.

As concerns this clone: Relative to the germline gene, one junction end is altered; a read error may explain this. This rearrangement joins TRBV7-9 to TRBJ1-2; D gene ambiguous. Germline lookup yields CDR1 SEHNR and CDR2 FQNEAQ (reference sequence). The CDR3 extends over 14 amino acids. The CDR3 DNA is TGTTCCAGCAGCTCTTCCGGGGTCACCTATGGCTACACCTTC. This encodes CSSSSSGVTYGYTF. Full variable domain (remainder filled in from reference TRBV7-9 and TRBJ1-2): DTGVSQNPRHKITKRGQNVTFRCDPISEHNRLYWYRQTLGQGPEFLTYFQNEAQLEKSRLLSDRFSAERPKGSFSTLEIQRTEQGDSAMYLCSSSSSGVTYGYTFGSGTRLTVV.

The chain links TRBV9 to TRBJ1-3; no definite D call. Germline V gene sequence: CDR1 SGDLS, CDR2 YYNGEE. The CDR3 is 14 amino acids. V was cut by 4 bases and J by 0 bases, with 8 bases left in between. CDR3 region: CASSSGFSGNTIYF. The CDR3 DNA sequence: TGTGCCAGCAGCTCGGGATTCTCTGGAAACACCATATATTTT.

This clone was detected only a few times. V and J are TRBV7-2 and TRBJ2-7; 8 nucleotides match TRBD2. Losses at the gene ends were 3 bases for V and 3 bases for J; bases not matched to a gene: 10. Germline CDR1 reads SGHTA; CDR2 reads FQGNSA. The CDR3 covers 16 residues. The DNA of the CDR3 is TGTGCCAGCAGCTTGGGCGGGGGGTCCCTTCGCTACGAGCAGTACTTC. Amino acid sequence: CASSLGGGSLRYEQYF.

This clone has only a few counts. The chain recombines TRBV13 with TRBJ1-6; weak D call: TRBD1 (6 bases). The V gene lost 5 bases and the J gene lost 6 bases, with 14 bases spanning the gap. Germline V gives CDR1 PRHDT, CDR2 FYEKMQ (reference sequence). The length of the CDR3 is 15 residues. The CDR3 coding sequence is TGTGCCAGCAGCCCAGGGGAAGATGGTAATTCACCCCTCCACTTT. This gives the protein CASSPGEDGNSPLHF.

In its sample, this clone was seen once. This chain joins TRBV2 and TRBJ1-5; D may be TRBD1 (6 bases). V lost 11 bases and J 2 bases, leaving 16 bases between the germline ends. Per the germline V gene, CDR1 is SNHLY and CDR2 is FYNNEI. The CDR3 runs to 14 residues. The CDR3 DNA reads TGTGCCGGGGGTAACAGGGAAGGCAATCAGCCCCAGCATTTT. Protein: CAGGNREGNQPQHF. The variable domain in full, completed from reference TRBV2 and TRBJ1-5, reads EPEVTQTPSHQVTQMGQEVILRCVPISNHLYFYWYRQILGQKVEFLVSFYNNEISEKSEIFDDQFSVERPDGSNFTLKIRSTKLEDSAMYFCAGGNREGNQPQHFGDGTRLSIL.

This sequence joins TRBV23-1 and TRBJ1-1; maybe TRBD1 (6 bases). TRBV23-1 carries the ORF label, with uncertain function. The CDR3 runs 15 residues. V was clipped by 3 bases and J by 1 base, with 12 bases between them. This chain's CDR3 is CASSHPGQTNTEAFF. As DNA, the CDR3 is TGCGCCAGCAGTCATCCGGGACAAACGAACACTGAAGCTTTCTTT.

The rearrangement links TRBV4-1 to TRBJ1-2; TRBD1 agrees at 10 bases. Germline CDR1 MGHRA, CDR2 YSYEKL. The V segment lost 3 bases and the J segment 8 bases; nucleotides outside the gene matches: 15. The CDR3 sequence is 17 residues long. The CDR3 loop reads CASSQTGTGVSRAGYTF. DNA for the CDR3: TGCGCCAGCAGCCAGACCGGGACAGGGGTTTCGCGTGCCGGCTACACCTTC.

This chain uses TRBV9 with TRBJ2-7, with TRBD2 matching 9 bases. The junction had 4 bases not matched to a gene; V was cut back by 0 bases and J by 3 bases. The CDR3 spans 15 residues. The germline gives CDR1 SGDLS, CDR2 YYNGEE. The CDR3 loop is CASSVDPSGDYEQYF. The CDR3 DNA is TGTGCCAGCAGCGTAGACCCTAGCGGGGACTACGAGCAGTACTTC.